These T cell receptor beta chains were read from a single sample in a study of shared clonotypes between healthy human individuals. Here immunoSEQ multiplex PCR was the method, and the copy in TCRdb shows in-frame clones only, minus some. The sample has approximately 2,000,000 clones, just over 90% seen once. Sequencing used naive CD8+ T cells from PBMCs. Receptors were obtained from a man younger than 35 in good health. Some clones in this sample may be carry-over from other donors' samples. The CDR3 runs from the conserved cysteine through the conserved F or W. D genes are given only for firm matches. Size values are once, few and many counts, or a class for expanded clones, and some rows have none.

clone size | J gene | D gene | CDR3 length | V gene | CDR3 protein | CDR3 DNA
once | TRBJ2-3 | TRBD2 | 19 | TRBV4-1 | CASSQVWPLAGGVADTQYF | TGCGCCAGCAGCCAAGTCTGGCCACTAGCGGGAGGGGTCGCAGATACGCAGTATTTT
NA | TRBJ2-5 | NA | 13 | TRBV11-3 | CASSFRGGETQYF | TGTGCCAGCAGCTTCAGGGGCGGGGAGACCCAGTACTTC
NA | TRBJ2-5 | TRBD2 | 14 | TRBV28 | CASGLAGAQETQYF | TGTGCCAGCGGACTAGCGGGAGCCCAAGAGACCCAGTACTTC
NA | TRBJ2-1 | NA | 17 | TRBV13 | CASSSRRETELIDEQFF | TGTGCCAGCAGCTCCCGACGGGAAACCGAACTAATAGATGAGCAGTTCTTC
NA | TRBJ2-1 | TRBD1 | 14 | TRBV13 | CASSDDRDATEQFF | TGTGCCAGCAGCGACGACAGGGATGCTACTGAGCAGTTCTTC
NA | TRBJ2-7 | TRBD1 | 14 | TRBV27 | CASSRGQGFYEQYF | TGTGCCAGCAGCCGAGGACAGGGGTTTTACGAGCAGTACTTC
NA | TRBJ2-7 | NA | 13 | TRBV30 | CAWSVPRIYEQYF | TGTGCCTGGAGTGTACCTAGAATCTACGAGCAGTACTTC
once | TRBJ1-3 | NA | 17 | TRBV7-9 | CADDPEGIRSSGNTIYF | TGTGCCGACGACCCGGAAGGGATCCGAAGCTCTGGAAACACCATATATTTT
NA | TRBJ2-1 | NA | 15 | TRBV27 | CASRFLISGDNEQFF | TGTGCCAGCAGGTTCTTAATCTCGGGTGACAATGAGCAGTTCTTC
NA | TRBJ1-4 | NA | 15 | TRBV30 | CAWSKDTATNEKLFF | TGTGCCTGGAGTAAGGACACTGCAACTAATGAAAAACTGTTTTTT
NA | TRBJ2-7 | TRBD2 | 13 | TRBV11-1 | CASSVSGRPEQYF | TGTGCCAGCAGCGTCAGCGGGAGACCCGAGCAGTACTTC
NA | TRBJ2-3 | NA | 15 | TRBV27 | CASSLFGTGTDTQYF | TGTGCCAGCAGTTTGTTCGGGACTGGCACAGATACGCAGTATTTT
once | TRBJ2-1 | NA | 12 | TRBV6-4 | CASSSRAGKQFF | TGTGCCAGCAGTTCACGGGCAGGGAAGCAGTTCTTC
once | TRBJ2-7 | NA | 11 | TRBV28 | CASSRMDEQYF | TGTGCCAGCAGCCGAATGGACGAGCAGTACTTC
once | TRBJ2-1 | TRBD2 | 18 | TRBV14 | CASSQFLAGTSGSGEQFF | TGTGCCAGCAGCCAGTTCCTAGCCGGGACTAGCGGGAGCGGTGAGCAGTTCTTC
NA | TRBJ1-2 | NA | 14 | TRBV6-1 | CASSERQGAYGYTF | TGTGCCAGCAGTGAACGGCAGGGTGCCTATGGCTACACCTTC
NA | TRBJ2-6 | TRBD1 | 17 | TRBV18 | CASSPTGVTSGANVLTF | TGTGCCAGCTCACCTACAGGGGTCACCTCTGGGGCCAACGTCCTGACTTTC
NA | TRBJ2-7 | NA | 14 | TRBV5-6 | CASSLEGYSYEQYF | TGTGCCAGCAGCTTGGAAGGGTACTCCTACGAGCAGTACTTC
NA | TRBJ2-5 | TRBD1 | 15 | TRBV11-2 | CASSWQTGVGETQYF | TGTGCCAGCAGCTGGCAGACAGGGGTAGGGGAGACCCAGTACTTC
NA | TRBJ2-2 | TRBD2 | 15 | TRBV19 | CASKKSGESFGELFF | TGTGCCAGTAAGAAAAGCGGGGAGTCATTCGGGGAGCTGTTTTTT
NA | TRBJ2-7 | TRBD1 | 15 | TRBV6-5 | CASSYLRDRAYEQYF | TGTGCCAGCAGTTACCTCCGGGACAGGGCCTACGAGCAGTACTTC
NA | TRBJ1-2 | TRBD1 | 12 | TRBV28 | CASYRGSYGYTF | TGTGCCAGTTACAGGGGGTCCTATGGCTACACCTTC
NA | TRBJ2-7 | TRBD2 | 15 | TRBV27 | CANPSGRGPESEQYF | TGTGCCAACCCAAGCGGGAGGGGACCTGAGAGCGAGCAGTACTTC
NA | TRBJ1-2 | NA | 14 | TRBV7-9 | CASSLDAGSYGYTF | TGTGCCAGCAGCTTAGACGCAGGGAGCTATGGCTACACCTTC
NA | TRBJ1-2 | NA | 12 | TRBV6-5 | CASSPGGNGYTF | TGTGCCAGCAGCCCGGGGGGCAATGGCTACACCTTC
NA | TRBJ1-1 | NA | 11 | TRBV28 | CASSGVGEAFF | TGTGCCAGCAGTGGGGTGGGAGAAGCTTTCTTT
NA | TRBJ2-3 | TRBD1 | 15 | TRBV5-5 | CASSVGQGVIDTQYF | TGTGCCAGCAGCGTGGGACAGGGAGTTATAGATACGCAGTATTTT
many | TRBJ2-5 | TRBD2 | 17 | TRBV7-3 | CASSLIPSGMTQETQYF | TGTGCCAGCAGCTTAATTCCTAGCGGGATGACACAAGAGACCCAGTACTTC
NA | TRBJ2-7 | TRBD1 | 11 | TRBV25-1 | CASNRGYEQYF | TGTGCCAGCAACAGGGGCTACGAGCAGTACTTC
few | TRBJ2-7 | NA | 16 | TRBV6-5 | CASSYSGPTPSYEQYF | TGTGCCAGCAGTTACTCCGGGCCTACCCCCTCCTACGAGCAGTACTTC
NA | TRBJ2-1 | NA | 14 | TRBV10-3 | CAISEPDRGDEQFF | TGTGCCATCAGTGAACCCGATAGGGGGGATGAGCAGTTCTTC
NA | TRBJ1-1 | NA | 12 | TRBV6-5 | CASTSRDTEAFF | TGTGCCAGCACCTCGCGAGACACTGAAGCTTTCTTT
NA | TRBJ2-7 | TRBD2 | 15 | TRBV5-4 | CASSQGLAGGYEQYF | TGTGCCAGCAGTCAAGGACTAGCGGGTGGCTACGAGCAGTACTTC
NA | TRBJ2-2 | NA | 13 | TRBV29-1 | CSVDDGRAGELFF | TGCAGCGTTGATGACGGGCGCGCCGGGGAGCTGTTTTTT
once | TRBJ1-2 | TRBD1 | 14 | TRBV6-5 | CASSWTGAPYGYTF | TGTGCCAGCTCTTGGACAGGGGCCCCCTATGGCTACACCTTC
NA | TRBJ1-5 | NA | 15 | TRBV11-2 | CASSLGGEGNQPQHF | TGTGCCAGCAGCTTAGGGGGAGAGGGCAATCAGCCCCAGCATTTT
NA | TRBJ1-1 | NA | 16 | TRBV14 | CASSQLFGRSNTEAFF | TGTGCCAGCAGCCAATTATTTGGACGGTCGAACACTGAAGCTTTCTTT
NA | TRBJ2-3 | TRBD2 | 17 | TRBV18 | CASSPRTSGKAPDTQYF | TGTGCCAGCTCACCCCGGACTAGCGGGAAAGCCCCAGATACGCAGTATTTT
NA | TRBJ2-3 | TRBD2 | 13 | TRBV6-1 | CASGIAGGDTQYF | TGTGCCAGCGGTATAGCGGGGGGAGATACGCAGTATTTT
NA | TRBJ2-7 | TRBD1 | 15 | TRBV28 | CASRGSGQLVSEQYF | TGTGCCAGCAGGGGATCGGGACAGCTCGTCTCCGAGCAGTACTTC
once | TRBJ1-1 | NA | 17 | TRBV4-3 | CASSQDLRGGLFTEAFF | TGCGCCAGCAGCCAAGATTTGAGGGGGGGTTTGTTCACTGAAGCTTTCTTT
NA | TRBJ1-2 | NA | 14 | TRBV7-3 | CASSLNTGRDGYTF | TGTGCCAGCAGCTTAAATACCGGGCGGGATGGCTACACCTTC
NA | TRBJ2-6 | TRBD1 | 18 | TRBV5-1 | CASSLPGQGASGANVLTF | TGCGCCAGCAGTTTACCGGGACAGGGGGCCTCTGGGGCCAACGTCCTGACTTTC
few | TRBJ1-2 | NA | 16 | TRBV10-2 | CASSEGSGPSVYGYTF | TGCGCCAGCAGTGAAGGGTCAGGCCCTTCGGTCTATGGCTACACCTTC
NA | TRBJ1-1 | NA | 13 | TRBV11-2 | CASSLVGNTEAFF | TGTGCCAGCAGCTTAGTAGGGAACACTGAAGCTTTCTTT
NA | TRBJ1-1 | NA | 12 | TRBV25-1 | CASRELNTEAFF | TGTGCCAGCAGGGAATTGAACACTGAAGCTTTCTTT
NA | TRBJ1-2 | TRBD1 | 15 | TRBV11-2 | CASSPSMTGVGGYTF | TGTGCCAGCAGCCCCTCGATGACAGGGGTTGGTGGCTACACCTTC
NA | TRBJ1-1 | TRBD1 | 15 | TRBV6-1 | CASNLGQGLVTEAFF | TGTGCCAGCAACCTCGGACAGGGGCTGGTTACTGAAGCTTTCTTT
NA | TRBJ2-3 | NA | 15 | TRBV27 | CASSFGGPGTDTQYF | TGTGCCAGCAGCTTCGGGGGGCCAGGCACAGATACGCAGTATTTT
NA | TRBJ2-3 | NA | 16 | TRBV9 | CASSVGWTSTTDTQYF | TGTGCCAGCAGCGTAGGGTGGACTTCCACCACAGATACGCAGTATTTT
NA | TRBJ2-7 | TRBD1 | 13 | TRBV27 | CASSLQTGGEQYF | TGTGCCAGCAGTCTCCAGACAGGGGGCGAGCAGTACTTC